These T cell receptor beta chains were read from a single sample in a study of T cell responses to AZD1222 COVID-19 vaccine. Sequenced by immunoSEQ multiplex PCR; TCRdb stores in-frame clones only, minus some. The table has about 140,000 clones, 91% seen once. The sequences come from peripheral blood, collected 28 days after the second dose of the MenACWY control vaccine. The receptors derive from an adult who received the MenACWY meningococcal vaccine as a control. The CDR3 runs from the conserved cysteine through the conserved F or W. Each record gives: D gene, V gene, clone size, J gene, CDR3 DNA, CDR3 protein. D genes are given only for firm matches. Clone size is given for some rows only: seen once, a few or many times, or a class if the clone is expanded.

>TRBD1|TRBV2|-|TRBJ2-5
TGTGCCAGCAGCCTACCGACAGGGTGGGAGACCCAGTACTTC
CASSLPTGWETQYF
>TRBD1|TRBV2|-|TRBJ2-6
TGTGCCAGCAGAGATACAGGGGTCGGGGCCAACGTCCTGACTTTC
CASRDTGVGANVLTF
>TRBD1|TRBV2|-|TRBJ1-4
TGTGCCAGCCTGGGACAGCAGGAAAAACTGTTTTTT
CASLGQQEKLFF
>TRBD2|TRBV28|-|TRBJ2-2
TGTGCCAGCAGTTCGGGGGGGCTGTACACCGGGGAGCTGTTTTTT
CASSSGGLYTGELFF
>TRBD2|TRBV19|-|TRBJ2-1
TGTGCCACCCAGGGGCCTAGCGGGATCAATGAGCAGTTCTTC
CATQGPSGINEQFF
>-|TRBV6-5|once|TRBJ1-6
TGTGCCACCACCTCCTATAATTCACCCCTCCACTTT
CATTSYNSPLHF
>-|TRBV7-9|few|TRBJ2-5
TGTGCCAGCAGCTTAGCTATGGCTAGCGGAGGGGGATCCCAAGAGACCCAGTACTTC
CASSLAMASGGGSQETQYF
>-|TRBV28|-|TRBJ1-5
TGTGCCAGCAGCACGAGTTCGGGGTATTCCCAGCCCCAGCATTTT
CASSTSSGYSQPQHF
>-|TRBV7-9|-|TRBJ2-3
TGTGCCAGCAGCTGGTCACCGGGCTACGAGACGACAGATACGCAGTATTTT
CASSWSPGYETTDTQYF
>TRBD1|TRBV5-6|-|TRBJ2-1
TGTGCCAGCAGCCTACCGGGGACAGAATACAATGAGCAGTTCTTC
CASSLPGTEYNEQFF
>-|TRBV6-2/TRBV6-3|-|TRBJ2-7
TGTGCCAGCAGTTACTCAGACAGTTCCTACGAGCAGTACTTC
CASSYSDSSYEQYF
>-|TRBV7-9|-|TRBJ2-3
TGTGCCAGCAGCTACCAGCGAGATACGCAGTATTTT
CASSYQRDTQYF
>TRBD1|TRBV28|-|TRBJ2-6
TGTGCCAGCAGCCAACTTGGGCAGGGGGCTAATGGGGCCAACGTCCTGACTTTC
CASSQLGQGANGANVLTF
>-|TRBV4-3|few|TRBJ2-1
TGCGCCAGCAGCCAAGAGGTTTTTGGGAGCGGAGGCGAGCAGTTCTTC
CASSQEVFGSGGEQFF
>-|TRBV28|-|TRBJ1-5
TGTGCCAGCAGTTTACAGTTGTCTCCCCAGCATTTT
CASSLQLSPQHF
>-|TRBV5-4|-|TRBJ2-7
TGTGCCAGCAGCTTATCAGAGACGCCCTACGAGCAGTACTTC
CASSLSETPYEQYF
>-|TRBV19|-|TRBJ2-5
TGTGCCAGTATGTCCCAGGGAGGCGCAGAGACCCAGTACTTC
CASMSQGGAETQYF
>-|TRBV12-3/TRBV12-4|-|TRBJ2-5
TGTGCCAGCAGATCTCGGGAGACCCAGTACTTC
CASRSRETQYF
>TRBD1|TRBV4-3|-|TRBJ2-2
TGCGCCAGCAGCTATGTGGGACAGGGGACCGGGGAGCTGTTTTTT
CASSYVGQGTGELFF
>-|TRBV10-3|-|TRBJ1-6
TGTGCCATCAGTGAAACAGGAACTAATTCACCCCTCCACTTT
CAISETGTNSPLHF
>TRBD1|TRBV5-8|-|TRBJ2-2
TGTGCCAGCAGCTACAGGGGGCGCACCGGGGAGCTGTTTTTT
CASSYRGRTGELFF
>-|TRBV19|once|TRBJ1-4
TGTGCCAGTAGTAATCGACAGACAACTAATGAAAAACTGTTTTTT
CASSNRQTTNEKLFF
>-|TRBV19|-|TRBJ2-3
TGTGCCAGCACCCGGGACTTTACCACAGATACGCAGTATTTT
CASTRDFTTDTQYF
>-|TRBV27|-|TRBJ2-6
TGTGCCAGCAGTCTGGGGAGGTCTGGGGCCAACGTCCTGACTTTC
CASSLGRSGANVLTF
>TRBD1|TRBV23-1|once|TRBJ2-7
TGCGCCAGCGGACCCGGGACAGTAAGAGCCTACGAGCAGTACTTC
CASGPGTVRAYEQYF
>TRBD2|TRBV7-2|-|TRBJ2-5
TGTGCCAGCAGCTTGGCCAGACTAGCGGGAGGAGAGACCCAGTACTTC
CASSLARLAGGETQYF
>-|TRBV5-6|-|TRBJ2-5
TGTGCCAGCAGCTGGAGGGACAGCCAAGAGACCCAGTACTTC
CASSWRDSQETQYF
>-|TRBV6-2/TRBV6-3|-|TRBJ2-7
TGTGCCAGCAGTTACGCGCAGAGCGAGCAGTACTTC
CASSYAQSEQYF
>TRBD1|TRBV13|once|TRBJ1-4
TGTGCCAGCAGCCCAACCGGGACAGGAGGTGAAAAACTGTTTTTT
CASSPTGTGGEKLFF
>-|TRBV19|-|TRBJ2-3
TGTGCCAGTAGCCTGACGGCCCGAGGAGCAGATACGCAGTATTTT
CASSLTARGADTQYF
>TRBD1|TRBV3-1/TRBV3-2|-|TRBJ1-4
TGTGCCAGCAGCCCCACAAGGACAGGGGTTGTGGAAAAACTGTTTTTT
CASSPTRTGVVEKLFF
>TRBD2|TRBV19|-|TRBJ2-3
TGTGCCAGTTTGCAGGGCGGGGGTAACACAGATACGCAGTATTTT
CASLQGGGNTDTQYF
>-|TRBV6-4|-|TRBJ1-1
TGTGCCAGCAGTGACTCATGGACGTTGAGAGGAAACACTGAAGCTTTCTTT
CASSDSWTLRGNTEAFF
>-|TRBV7-8|-|TRBJ2-5
TGTGCCAGCAGCTTACAACAGGGCGGGGAGACCCAGTACTTC
CASSLQQGGETQYF
>-|TRBV19|-|TRBJ2-1
TGTGCCACTCGTGGACTCCAGTACAATGAGCAGTTCTTC
CATRGLQYNEQFF
>TRBD2|TRBV5-1|-|TRBJ2-7
TGCGCCCGCAGCGAGGGGGGGCTAGCGGGACCGCGAGAGCAGTACTTC
CARSEGGLAGPREQYF
>-|TRBV7-3|-|TRBJ2-5
TGTGCCAGCAGCTTAAACGGGGGCGCGGGGGAGACCCAGTACTTC
CASSLNGGAGETQYF
>TRBD2|TRBV19|-|TRBJ2-3
TGTGCCAGTAGTACCGGGACTAGCGGCACAGATACGCAGTATTTT
CASSTGTSGTDTQYF
>TRBD2|TRBV3-1/TRBV3-2|-|TRBJ2-2
TGTGCCAGCAGCCGGACTAGCGGGGGGAGCGCCGGGGAGCTGTTTTTT
CASSRTSGGSAGELFF
>TRBD2|TRBV7-9|-|TRBJ2-2
TGTGCCAGCAGACGCACTCTAGCGGGAGAGGATCCCGGGGAGCTGTTTTTT
CASRRTLAGEDPGELFF
>-|TRBV2|-|TRBJ1-6
TGTGCCAGCAGTGAACGCCTTGACAGTTCACCCCTCCACTTT
CASSERLDSSPLHF
>TRBD1|TRBV7-2|-|TRBJ2-7
TGTGCCAGCAGCTTTGGGACAGGGAAAACCTACGAGCAGTACTTC
CASSFGTGKTYEQYF
>-|TRBV6-6|-|TRBJ1-5
TGTGCCAGCAGTAGGACGGGGGAGCCCCAGCATTTT
CASSRTGEPQHF
>TRBD2|TRBV19|-|TRBJ2-1
TGTGCCAGTACTCACAGCGGGAGCGATCAAATCAATGAGCAGTTCTTC
CASTHSGSDQINEQFF
>-|TRBV5-1|-|TRBJ1-2
TGCGCCAGCAGGGTCAGTTATGCCTATGGCTACACCTTC
CASRVSYAYGYTF
>-|TRBV7-3|-|TRBJ1-2
TGTGCCAGCAGCCTCGGGACGGATCCTGGCTATGGCTACACCTTC
CASSLGTDPGYGYTF